The rows below give T cell receptor beta chains drawn from one sample of a study of T cell changes during pregnancy in multiple sclerosis. Clones were sequenced by immunoSEQ multiplex PCR, and TCRdb holds only the in-frame ones, with some missing. The sample lists under 55,000 clones; about 93% were seen once. The specimen was CD4+ T cells from peripheral blood mononuclear cells, collected after pregnancy. The receptors originated from a female donor in good health, enrolled as a control in a pregnancy study. Each CDR3 is given with its conserved first and last residue. Each record gives: CDR3 DNA, CDR3 protein, D gene, J gene, V gene, clone size. The D gene is left open where the match is weak. Only some rows state a clone size, as once, few, many or a class for expanded clones.

cdr3_nt: TGTGCCAGCAGTCCCCCGGGACTCCCTGGGGAGCAGTACTTC
cdr3_aa: CASSPPGLPGEQYF
d_call: NA
j_call: TRBJ2-7
v_call: TRBV25-1
clone_size: NA

cdr3_nt: TGTGCCAGCTCACCAGAGTTCGGGACAGATACGCAGTATTTT
cdr3_aa: CASSPEFGTDTQYF
d_call: NA
j_call: TRBJ2-3
v_call: TRBV18
clone_size: NA

cdr3_nt: TGCGCCAGCAGCTTACAGGGTAATGAGCAGTTCTTC
cdr3_aa: CASSLQGNEQFF
d_call: NA
j_call: TRBJ2-1
v_call: TRBV5-1
clone_size: NA

cdr3_nt: TGTGCCAGCAGCTCCGGGGGGCTCCCGGGGGAGACCCAGTACTTC
cdr3_aa: CASSSGGLPGETQYF
d_call: NA
j_call: TRBJ2-5
v_call: TRBV7-9
clone_size: few

cdr3_nt: TGTGCCAGCAGTGAGAGGACAGGGCGGAATGAAAAACTGTTTTTT
cdr3_aa: CASSERTGRNEKLFF
d_call: TRBD1
j_call: TRBJ1-4
v_call: TRBV2
clone_size: NA

cdr3_nt: TGTGCCAGCGGGACGACAGGGAGACTCCCCTACGAGCAGTACTTC
cdr3_aa: CASGTTGRLPYEQYF
d_call: TRBD1
j_call: TRBJ2-7
v_call: TRBV6-5
clone_size: NA

cdr3_nt: TGTGCCAGCAGTTACTCGAGGCGGAGGTACCATAGCCCCCAGCATTTT
cdr3_aa: CASSYSRRRYHSPQHF
d_call: NA
j_call: TRBJ1-5
v_call: TRBV6-5
clone_size: NA

cdr3_nt: TGTGCCAGCAGTGTTCAGAAGAACACTGAAGCTTTCTTT
cdr3_aa: CASSVQKNTEAFF
d_call: NA
j_call: TRBJ1-1
v_call: TRBV6-1
clone_size: NA

cdr3_nt: TGCGCCAGCGAGCTGACTAGCGGGGCCTACTACAATGAGCAGTTCTTC
cdr3_aa: CASELTSGAYYNEQFF
d_call: TRBD2
j_call: TRBJ2-1
v_call: TRBV5-1
clone_size: NA

cdr3_nt: TGCGCCAGCAGCCCAAGCGGGGGGGTCTACAATGAGCAGTTCTTC
cdr3_aa: CASSPSGGVYNEQFF
d_call: TRBD2
j_call: TRBJ2-1
v_call: TRBV5-1
clone_size: NA

cdr3_nt: TGTGCCTGGAGTCGTCCTAGCGGGGGAACAGCCTACGAGCAGTACTTC
cdr3_aa: CAWSRPSGGTAYEQYF
d_call: TRBD2
j_call: TRBJ2-7
v_call: TRBV30
clone_size: NA

cdr3_nt: TGCGCCAGCAGCTTGGAGCAGGGGGATTACGACGAGCAGTACTTC
cdr3_aa: CASSLEQGDYDEQYF
d_call: TRBD1
j_call: TRBJ2-7
v_call: TRBV5-1
clone_size: NA

cdr3_nt: TGTGCCAGCAGTTACCCTGGGAGCTCAGAAGCTTTCTTT
cdr3_aa: CASSYPGSSEAFF
d_call: NA
j_call: TRBJ1-1
v_call: TRBV6-5
clone_size: once

cdr3_nt: TGTGCCAGCAGCGTAGGCCCCCAGGGGGCAGCGGATGGCTACACCTTC
cdr3_aa: CASSVGPQGAADGYTF
d_call: TRBD1
j_call: TRBJ1-2
v_call: TRBV9
clone_size: NA

cdr3_nt: TGTGCCAGCAGTTACAGGACTAGCGGGAGACACAATGAGCAGTTCTTC
cdr3_aa: CASSYRTSGRHNEQFF
d_call: TRBD2
j_call: TRBJ2-1
v_call: TRBV6-5
clone_size: NA

cdr3_nt: TGCGCCAGCAGCCAAGGGGGACTAGCGGGAGGGACAGATACGCAGTATTTT
cdr3_aa: CASSQGGLAGGTDTQYF
d_call: TRBD2
j_call: TRBJ2-3
v_call: TRBV4-1
clone_size: NA

cdr3_nt: TGTGCCAGCAGCCATGGGACTAGCGGGTACAATGAGCAGTTCTTC
cdr3_aa: CASSHGTSGYNEQFF
d_call: TRBD2
j_call: TRBJ2-1
v_call: TRBV7-8
clone_size: NA

cdr3_nt: TGTGCTAGTGGTGTAAGGCGGGGGGGCCTTGGGGATACGCAGTATTTT
cdr3_aa: CASGVRRGGLGDTQYF
d_call: TRBD2
j_call: TRBJ2-3
v_call: TRBV12-5
clone_size: NA

cdr3_nt: TGTGCCAGCAGTTACGGGGGGGCGAATGAGCAGTTCTTC
cdr3_aa: CASSYGGANEQFF
d_call: NA
j_call: TRBJ2-1
v_call: TRBV6-6
clone_size: NA

cdr3_nt: TGTGCCAGCAGCTTGTTTAGGCCAGGGGGCGCGGAGACCCAGTACTTC
cdr3_aa: CASSLFRPGGAETQYF
d_call: TRBD1
j_call: TRBJ2-5
v_call: TRBV5-6
clone_size: NA

cdr3_nt: TGCGCCAGCAGCCAAGGGCGGGGAGGCACAGATACGCAGTATTTT
cdr3_aa: CASSQGRGGTDTQYF
d_call: NA
j_call: TRBJ2-3
v_call: TRBV4-1
clone_size: NA

cdr3_nt: TGTGCCAGCAGCTTAGGTTCCGGGTGGACCGGGGAGCTGTTTTTT
cdr3_aa: CASSLGSGWTGELFF
d_call: NA
j_call: TRBJ2-2
v_call: TRBV7-6
clone_size: NA

cdr3_nt: TGTGCCAGCAGTTTATTCGGGACAGGGGTGCGGGGCGCTGAAGCTTTCTTT
cdr3_aa: CASSLFGTGVRGAEAFF
d_call: TRBD1
j_call: TRBJ1-1
v_call: TRBV28
clone_size: NA

cdr3_nt: TGTGCCAGTAGTATAGGCCGGGGAGCTAACACCGGGGAGCTGTTTTTT
cdr3_aa: CASSIGRGANTGELFF
d_call: NA
j_call: TRBJ2-2
v_call: TRBV19
clone_size: NA

cdr3_nt: TGTGCCAGTACCCCCGACAGGAGCTCCTACAATGAGCAGTTCTTC
cdr3_aa: CASTPDRSSYNEQFF
d_call: NA
j_call: TRBJ2-1
v_call: TRBV19
clone_size: many

cdr3_nt: TGTGCCAGCAGCAACTATGTCCAAGAGACCCAGTACTTC
cdr3_aa: CASSNYVQETQYF
d_call: NA
j_call: TRBJ2-5
v_call: TRBV11-1
clone_size: NA

cdr3_nt: TGTGCCAGTAGTGGACTAGCGGGAGTATGGAATGAGCAGTTCTTC
cdr3_aa: CASSGLAGVWNEQFF
d_call: TRBD2
j_call: TRBJ2-1
v_call: TRBV19
clone_size: NA

cdr3_nt: TGTGCCAGCAGTTCCCGACCTAGTCTGGGAGATACGCAGTATTTT
cdr3_aa: CASSSRPSLGDTQYF
d_call: NA
j_call: TRBJ2-3
v_call: TRBV6-5
clone_size: NA

cdr3_nt: TGTGCTAGCAGCTTCATTACAGGACTAAACCCTTTGGATAATTCACCCCTCCACTTT
cdr3_aa: CASSFITGLNPLDNSPLHF
d_call: NA
j_call: TRBJ1-6
v_call: TRBV7-7
clone_size: NA

cdr3_nt: TGCGCCAGCAGCTGGGGAGAAAGAGGGGAGCTGTTTTTT
cdr3_aa: CASSWGERGELFF
d_call: NA
j_call: TRBJ2-2
v_call: TRBV5-1
clone_size: NA

cdr3_nt: TGTGCCAGCAGCACCGGACTAGCGGGGGGGGAGATGGCTACGCAGTATTTT
cdr3_aa: CASSTGLAGGEMATQYF
d_call: TRBD2
j_call: TRBJ2-3
v_call: TRBV9
clone_size: NA

cdr3_nt: TGCGCCAGCAGCCATACTGGGGCCAACGTCCTGACTTTC
cdr3_aa: CASSHTGANVLTF
d_call: NA
j_call: TRBJ2-6
v_call: TRBV4-1
clone_size: NA

cdr3_nt: TGTGCCAGCAGCTCCAGGGGAACCGGGGAGCTGTTTTTT
cdr3_aa: CASSSRGTGELFF
d_call: NA
j_call: TRBJ2-2
v_call: TRBV7-3
clone_size: NA

cdr3_nt: TGTGCCGGGCAACAGGGACTAGCAGGCACAGATACGCAGTATTTT
cdr3_aa: CAGQQGLAGTDTQYF
d_call: TRBD2
j_call: TRBJ2-3
v_call: TRBV28
clone_size: NA

cdr3_nt: TGTGCCAGCAGGGGGGGGACCTTAAACTACAATGAGCAGTTCTTC
cdr3_aa: CASRGGTLNYNEQFF
d_call: TRBD2
j_call: TRBJ2-1
v_call: TRBV6-5
clone_size: NA

cdr3_nt: TGTGCCAGCAAGGAGAGGAAAGCGGGGCAGGTGAACTATGGCTACACCTTC
cdr3_aa: CASKERKAGQVNYGYTF
d_call: NA
j_call: TRBJ1-2
v_call: TRBV27
clone_size: NA

cdr3_nt: TGTGCCAGCAGTGGGCAGGGCCCTGGAAACACCATATATTTT
cdr3_aa: CASSGQGPGNTIYF
d_call: NA
j_call: TRBJ1-3
v_call: TRBV2
clone_size: NA

cdr3_nt: TGCAGCGTTGAAGACCCCCTCGGACAGAGCCTGGGATTC
cdr3_aa: CSVEDPLGQSLGF
d_call: NA
j_call: TRBJ1-2
v_call: TRBV29-1
clone_size: few

cdr3_nt: TGTGCCAGCAGTGATTTTGACAGAACCCCATATGGCTACACCTTC
cdr3_aa: CASSDFDRTPYGYTF
d_call: NA
j_call: TRBJ1-2
v_call: TRBV6-1
clone_size: once

cdr3_nt: TGTGCCTGGACCTCTCCCTATGGGGAGGTGAACTACGAGCAGTACTTC
cdr3_aa: CAWTSPYGEVNYEQYF
d_call: NA
j_call: TRBJ2-7
v_call: TRBV30
clone_size: NA

cdr3_nt: TGTGCCAGCAGGGAAGGACACGGCAATCAGCCCCAGCATTTT
cdr3_aa: CASREGHGNQPQHF
d_call: NA
j_call: TRBJ1-5
v_call: TRBV28
clone_size: NA

cdr3_nt: TGTGCCAGCAGCTTACGTCAGGGGGCGGTCTATGGCTACACCTTC
cdr3_aa: CASSLRQGAVYGYTF
d_call: TRBD1
j_call: TRBJ1-2
v_call: TRBV7-2
clone_size: NA

cdr3_nt: TGTGCCAGCAGTGACACGCCAAGATATAATTCACCCCTCCACTTT
cdr3_aa: CASSDTPRYNSPLHF
d_call: NA
j_call: TRBJ1-6
v_call: TRBV9
clone_size: NA

cdr3_nt: TGTGCCAGCAGCCGCCACTCCACTCGGGGCACAGATACGCAGTATTTT
cdr3_aa: CASSRHSTRGTDTQYF
d_call: NA
j_call: TRBJ2-3
v_call: TRBV7-9
clone_size: NA

cdr3_nt: TGTGCCAGCAGTTCCGGGGACACCGGGGAGCTGTTTTTT
cdr3_aa: CASSSGDTGELFF
d_call: NA
j_call: TRBJ2-2
v_call: TRBV27
clone_size: NA

cdr3_nt: TGTGCCAGTAGTTTAGGACTAGCGGAAAGCACAGATACGCAGTATTTT
cdr3_aa: CASSLGLAESTDTQYF
d_call: TRBD2
j_call: TRBJ2-3
v_call: TRBV19
clone_size: NA

cdr3_nt: TGTGCCAGCAGCTTCGATAGCGGGAGGGCCTCGAATACGCAGTATTTT
cdr3_aa: CASSFDSGRASNTQYF
d_call: TRBD2
j_call: TRBJ2-3
v_call: TRBV7-2
clone_size: NA